A single T cell receptor beta chain is shown here with its context. This clone was counted between two and nine times. Its antigen specificity is not known. The record has no base qualities; no much larger clone is one base away. The sample belongs to a study of blood T cell repertoires in COVID-19 (dated by TCRdb to the early 2020s). With respect to the entire study: Samples from collaborators originated in the United States, Italy and Spain and spanned both the acute and convalescent phases of COVID-19. The prospective study material was composed of cDNA or gDNA derived from T cells, B-cell-depleted T cells, or PBMCs. Subjects who had been exposed to COVID-19, were actively infected with it, or had recovered from it provided the deeply sampled blood TCRbeta repertoires that made up the dataset. The repertoires were released in a freely available public database meant as a resource for research on the immune response to SARS-CoV-2. The samples were drawn from two sources: the first 160 participants of the ongoing ImmuneRACE study, and 1,254 subjects contributed by 6 global collaborators. A de-identified subject ID, COVID-19 status, age in years and sex were almost always included in the sample metadata. Where available, HLA class I and class II types were obtained from metadata supplied by the sample provider rather than from assay-based typing. The full study reports these points: The amount of clinical and demographic metadata varied by source and participant and was provided uncurated.

Participants in the prospective study were aged 18 to 89 years, lived in some 24 United States geographic areas, and enrolled through a virtual design. Cohort assignment in the prospective study relied on participant-reported clinical history from a screening survey and a study questionnaire. Recovered participants in ImmuneRACE Cohort 3 were defined by two consecutive negative NP/OP PCR tests, clearance by a healthcare professional, or resolution of symptoms. Each participant in the prospective study had whole blood, serum and a nasopharyngeal or oropharyngeal swab collected by mobile phlebotomists. Additional blood draws and questionnaires over a 2-month period could optionally be provided by prospective study participants. Blood samples from the prospective study were shipped frozen or at room temperature prior to DNA extraction. Sequences SGHKS (CDR1) and YYEKEE (CDR2) are obtained from the germline V gene (reference sequence). For this chain, trimming is 2 bases at the V end and 7 bases at the J end, and the number of junction bases without a gene match is 8. The CDR3 measures 15 amino acids from cysteine to phenylalanine. The read is trimmed to its CDR3 DNA, 45 bases read in frame from base 1.

The immunoSEQ Assay, a bias-controlled multiplex PCR, was used to amplify TCRbeta CDR3 regions from genomic DNA. In the authors' own workflow: The number of nucleated cells in each sample was estimated by amplification of reference gene primers within the assay. To quantify the absolute abundance of each unique TCRbeta CDR3 rearrangement, sequence reads were collapsed and filtered. For each sample, productive Simpson clonality was calculated as the square root of Simpson's diversity index over productive rearrangements. TCRdb's version of the immuneACCESS table is confined to in-frame rearrangements and falls short of the full clone set. An unresolved V gene accounts for under half of the shortfall where checked; the remainder is of unknown origin. V, J and clone size reflect that table, while D and trimming were determined from the DNA. Across this sample there are some 210,000 clones, with approximately 80% seen only once. The top ten clonotypes cover approximately 8.7% of the sample.

The sequence came from a man aged 35-49 years who had recovered from COVID-19. The sequenced sample consisted of PBMCs or T cells enriched from blood (not recorded which). The chain was built from TRBV5-5 and TRBJ2-2, with TRBD1 identical over 7 junction bases. The bases read TGTGCCAGCAGCTTTACGACAGGGCTTTACGGGGAGCTGTTTTTT. Its translation reads: CASSFTTGLYGELFF. Beyond the CDR3, the reference TRBV5-5 and TRBJ2-2 genes provide the residues; the full variable domain reads: DAGVTQSPTHLIKTRGQQVTLRCSPISGHKSVSWYQQVLGQGPQFIFQYYEKEERGRGNFPDRFSARQFPNYSSELNVNALLLGDSALYLCASSFTTGLYGELFFGEGSRLTVL.